This T cell receptor beta chain is drawn from a study of cytomegalovirus exposure and HLA in healthy donors. Study-level background: An earlier analysis found around 120 million unique TCR beta sequences from approximately 190 million T cells. Study observations and caveats: The classifier, whose performance was assessed in both the original and validation cohorts, reportedly diagnosed cytomegalovirus status with high specificity and sensitivity. Serostatus for CMV was the only available immune exposure information. With later analysis, a missense DCLRE1C variant became linked to TCR beta V- and J-gene trimming.

Germline assignment: CDR1 LGHNA and CDR2 YNFKEQ. The CDR3 consists of 17 residues. Trimming stripped 0 bases from V and 3 bases from J, with 18 bases between. As for this clone: Its antigen is not identified.

The PCR made use of 60 Vbeta and 13 Jbeta primers. Some clones are missing from TCRdb's copy, which holds only in-frame ones; the method was immunoSEQ multiplex PCR. Here the sample table reports 85,000 to 110,000 clones. The V gene is TRBV4-2, the J gene TRBJ2-7, with D possibly being TRBD2 (6 bases). The TCR originated in a man aged 40-49 years in good health and CMV-seronegative. The specimen sequenced was PBMCs. The CDR3 sequence: CASSQESGRGVNYEQYF. The CDR3 nucleotides are TGTGCCAGCAGCCAAGAATCCGGGAGAGGGGTCAACTACGAGCAGTACTTC.